The 13 T cell receptor beta chains in this list originate from one sample, sequenced in a study of shared clonotypes between healthy human individuals. Assay: immunoSEQ multiplex PCR; the TCRdb copy retains only in-frame clones and omits some. The sample holds about 190,000 clones; roughly 70% are singletons and the top ten take over 9.5%. Input material: memory CD4+ T cells sorted from blood. As for subset: CD45RA-negative fraction. The receptor set was obtained from a man in his thirties or forties in good health.

The rearrangement joins TRBV5-4 to TRBJ2-5, with 8 bases identical to TRBD2. The CDR3 is made up of 14 amino acids. The germline CDR1 and CDR2 sequences are SGHNT and YYREEE (reference sequence). Trimming cost V 0 bases and J 5 bases; bases outside gene matches: 3. The CDR3 DNA reads as TGTGCCAGCAGCTTGGTTCGGGAGGGGGAGACCCAGTACTTC. This encodes CASSLVREGETQYF.

The chain uses TRBV5-4 and TRBJ2-1, with D perhaps matching TRBD2 (5 bases). Germline lookup yields CDR1 SGHNT and CDR2 YYREEE (reference sequence). The CDR3 runs to 16 residues. Trimming pared 0 bases from V and 4 bases from J, leaving 14 bases between. The CDR3 loop reads CASSLGPATGYNEQFF. Written as DNA, the CDR3 is TGTGCCAGCAGCTTGGGTCCAGCCACGGGGTACAATGAGCAGTTCTTC.

This clone was seen at least ten times. This sequence joins TRBV7-3 and TRBJ2-1, with a possible D match to TRBD2 (7 bases). CDR1 is SGHTA, CDR2 FQGTGA, per germline. The CDR3 extends over 14 amino acids. Trimming removed 0 bases from V and 10 bases from J, with 13 bases in between. The CDR3 is CASSLTGGLEEQFF. The CDR3 DNA follows: TGTGCCAGCAGCTTAACCGGGGGGCTGGAGGAGCAGTTCTTC. Full variable domain (outside the CDR3, taken from reference TRBV7-3 and TRBJ2-1): GAGVSQTPSNKVTEKGKYVELRCDPISGHTALYWYRQSLGQGPEFLIYFQGTGAADDSGLPNDRFFAVRPEGSVSTLKIQRTERGDSAVYLCASSLTGGLEEQFFGPGTRLTVL.

This chain connects TRBV5-6 to TRBJ2-7; TRBD2 aligns across 14 bases. V shed 4 bases and J 7 bases; nucleotides not matched to a gene: 7. The germline CDR1 and CDR2 sequences are SGHDT and YYEEEE. CDR3 length: 15 residues. This CDR3 is CASSQTSGRAGEQYF. The CDR3 DNA follows: TGTGCCAGCAGCCAGACTAGCGGGAGGGCCGGTGAGCAGTACTTC.

This clone was seen just once. At one end, the junction sequence differs from germline, possibly due to a read error. This chain joins TRBV28 and TRBJ2-5; a weak D match, TRBD1 (6 bases). CDR1 MDHEN and CDR2 SYDVKM come from the germline V gene. This CDR3 contains 13 residues. This chain's CDR3 is CASSLGGYETRYF. Written as DNA, the CDR3 is TGTGCCAGCAGTTTAGGGGGCTACGAGACCCGGTACTTC.

In this sample, this clone turned up a few times. The chain links TRBV18 to TRBJ2-7; the D gene could be TRBD1 or TRBD2 (5 bases each). V was cut by 5 bases and J by 2 bases, with 13 bases left in between. This CDR3 has 14 amino acids. CDR1 is KGHSH and CDR2 is LQKENI in the germline V gene. In DNA, the CDR3 is TGTGCCAGCTCAATCGGGGCCCAAACCTACGAGCAGTACTTC. This codes for CASSIGAQTYEQYF. Drawing the rest from reference TRBV18 and TRBJ2-7, the complete variable domain is NAGVMQNPRHLVRRRGQEARLRCSPMKGHSHVYWYRQLPEEGLKFMVYLQKENIIDESGMPKERFSAEFPKEGPSILRIQQVVRGDSAAYFCASSIGAQTYEQYFGPGTRLTVT.

This clone was counted only a few times. This chain links TRBV2 with TRBJ2-7, with 8 bases matching TRBD2. V was pared by 4 bases and J by 6 bases, with 14 bases of the junction left unmatched. CDR3 length: 16 amino acids. The germline V gene encodes CDR1 SNHLY and CDR2 FYNNEI. CDR3 sequence: CASSVRGSGSYSEQYF. CDR3 DNA sequence: TGTGCCAGCAGTGTAAGGGGGAGCGGGAGTTATAGCGAGCAGTACTTC.

The chain employs TRBV11-2 and TRBJ2-1; 12 nucleotides align to TRBD2. The CDR3 is 15 amino acids. Germline values: CDR1 SGHAT, CDR2 FQNNGV. The V gene end was trimmed by 2 bases and the J gene end by 9 bases; junction bases not matched to a gene: 5. The CDR3 protein is CASSLLAGGPLEQFF. CDR3 nucleotides: TGTGCCAGCAGCTTACTAGCGGGAGGGCCTCTTGAGCAGTTCTTC. Combining the CDR3 with reference TRBV11-2 and TRBJ2-1 gives the whole variable domain EAGVAQSPRYKIIEKRQSVAFWCNPISGHATLYWYQQILGQGPKLLIQFQNNGVVDDSQLPKDRFSAERLKGVDSTLKIQPAKLEDSAVYLCASSLLAGGPLEQFFGPGTRLTVL.

The J gene is TRBJ2-7, the V gene TRBV19; D unclear. Per the germline V gene, CDR1 is LNHDA and CDR2 is SQIVND (reference sequence). CDR3 size: 12 residues. With 1 base removed from V and 6 bases from J, the gap between germline ends came to 7 bases. The CDR3 spells CASSIVKGEQYF. The CDR3, as DNA: TGTGCCAGTAGTATAGTCAAGGGCGAGCAGTACTTC.

The V and J genes are TRBV10-3 and TRBJ2-7; D not certain. The CDR3 length is 12 residues. Trimming removed 6 bases from V and 0 bases from J, with 6 bases in between. Germline CDR1 is ENHRY and CDR2 is SYGVKD. CDR3 loop: CAISDISYEQYF. The CDR3, as DNA: TGTGCCATCAGCGACATCTCCTACGAGCAGTACTTC.

The chain is built from TRBV7-6 and TRBJ2-5, with TRBD2 identical over 12 bases. This CDR3 has 18 residues. V dropped 3 bases and J dropped 1; count of bases not matched to a gene: 9. Per the germline V gene, CDR1 is SGHVS and CDR2 is FNYEAQ. This CDR3 is CASSLPPGTSGLQETQYF. CDR3 coding DNA: TGTGCCAGCAGCTTGCCCCCCGGGACTAGCGGGCTCCAAGAGACCCAGTACTTC.

With regard to this clone: In the same sample, other DNA sequences code for this CDR3. The chain is built from TRBV10-2 and TRBJ2-5, with 10 nucleotides matching TRBD2. The germline V gene encodes CDR1 WSHSY and CDR2 SAAADI. V dropped 4 bases and J dropped 3; count of bases not matched to a gene: 2. CDR3 length equals 14 residues. The CDR3 region is CASSALAGKETQYF. DNA for the CDR3: TGCGCCAGCAGTGCACTAGCGGGAAAAGAGACCCAGTACTTC.

This clone occurred once. This chain uses TRBV28 with TRBJ2-3, with TRBD1 matching over 9 bases. Germline trimming cut 5 bases from V and 4 bases from J; bases unmatched to any gene: 7. The CDR3 extends over 15 amino acids. The germline CDR1 and CDR2 sequences are MDHEN and SYDVKM. The CDR3 nucleotides are TGTGCCAGCAGTCAAAGACAGGGGGGAGCAGATACGCAGTATTTT. Residues: CASSQRQGGADTQYF.